Below, 24 T cell receptor beta chains from the same sample are listed, as sequenced in a study of T cells after yellow fever vaccination. TCRdb analysed the 5' RACE reads with MiXCR anew, one entry per CDR3 protein. The sample contains 450,000 to 550,000 distinct CDR3 sequences, 20% to 25% of which appear only once. The specimen was PBMCs, collected roughly 23 days after the first yellow fever vaccination. The receptors stem from a man younger than 35 who received the YFV17D yellow fever vaccine.

The chain has TRBV25-1 and TRBJ2-5, with D maybe TRBD1 (6 bases). V gave up 0 bases and J gave up 5 bases, with 10 bases separating them. This CDR3 spans 14 amino acids. The germline CDR1 and CDR2 sequences are MGHDK and SYGVNS. This chain's CDR3 is CASSEYQGMETQYF. Written as DNA, the CDR3 is TGTGCCAGCAGTGAATATCAGGGGATGGAGACCCAGTACTTC.

The chain uses TRBV24-1 and TRBJ2-5; 9 bases align to TRBD2. The junction had 1 base not matched to a gene; V was cut back by 5 bases and J by 1 base. Germline V lookup: CDR1 KGHDR, CDR2 SFDVKD. This CDR3 has 14 amino acids. The CDR3 reads CATSVAGAQETQYF. CDR3 coding DNA: TGTGCCACCAGTGTAGCGGGGGCCCAAGAGACCCAGTACTTC.

The rearrangement joins TRBV7-2 to TRBJ2-5; the match to TRBD1 covers 9 bases. J was trimmed by 2 bases and V by 2 bases; bases with no gene match: 9. Germline CDR1 and CDR2: SGHTA and FQGNSA. This CDR3 region has 17 residues. This chain's CDR3 is CASSLIGGQGHQETQYF. In DNA form, the CDR3 reads TGTGCCAGCAGCTTAATAGGGGGACAGGGTCATCAAGAGACCCAGTACTTC.

Ten or more counts support this clonotype. The V gene is TRBV5-1, the J gene TRBJ2-2, with D uncertain. This CDR3 comprises 13 residues. Trimming took 0 bases from V and 3 from J, leaving 3 bases between them. CDR1 and CDR2 from the germline V gene are SGHRS and YFSETQ. CDR3 loop: CASSLVDTGELFF. CDR3 bases: TGCGCCAGCAGCTTGGTAGACACCGGGGAGCTGTTTTTT.

The genes are TRBV7-2 and TRBJ1-1; D possibly corresponds to TRBD1 (5 bases). The V and J ends lost 8 bases and 1 base respectively, with 23 bases between them. This CDR3 comprises 17 residues. Germline values: CDR1 SGHTA, CDR2 FQGNSA. DNA for the CDR3: TGTGCCAGCGTGGGAGGAGGGGCGCATGGGTCGAACACTGAAGCTTTCTTT. It encodes CASVGGGAHGSNTEAFF.

This clonotype was picked up a small number of times. V gene TRBV5-4 combines with J gene TRBJ2-3, with D unclear. CDR1 and CDR2 from the germline V gene are SGHNT and YYREEE (reference sequence). The CDR3 length is 14 residues. V lost 4 bases and J lost 3, with 12 bases in between. The CDR3 here is CASSRSSITDTQYF. The CDR3 nucleotides are TGTGCCAGCAGCCGTAGCTCGATAACAGATACGCAGTATTTT.

This chain links TRBV4-3 with TRBJ2-5; D is unclear. CDR1 is LGHNA and CDR2 is YSLEER in the germline V gene. V was shortened by 1 base and J by 5 bases, with 8 bases between the two germline ends. The CDR3 consists of 13 residues. CDR3 in amino acids: CASSQAPGETQYF. The CDR3 DNA follows: TGCGCCAGCAGCCAAGCGCCCGGGGAGACCCAGTACTTC.

The V gene is TRBV4-3, the J gene TRBJ2-5; 14 bases match TRBD2. Germline CDR1 LGHNA, CDR2 YSLEER. The CDR3 runs to 16 residues. The V gene end was trimmed by 6 bases and the J gene end by 4 bases; junction bases not matched to a gene: 7. The CDR3 is CASSQTGTSGRETQYF. CDR3 bases: TGCGCCAGCAGTCAGACCGGGACTAGCGGGAGAGAGACCCAGTACTTC.

The chain joins TRBV6-2 or TRBV6-3 to TRBJ2-3; 8 bases map to TRBD2. The CDR3 is 16 residues long. The V and J ends lost 7 bases and 7 bases, in that order; junction bases with no gene match: 16. Germline assignment: CDR1 MNHEY and CDR2 SVGEGT. CDR3 DNA: TGTGCCAGCACTACGAGCGGGACTAGTGTGGAGAATACGCAGTATTTT. The encoded protein is CASTTSGTSVENTQYF.

This clonotype has more than one count but fewer than ten. The chain uses TRBV4-1 and TRBJ1-1; D ambiguous. V was cut by 7 bases and J by 1 base, with 19 bases left in between. Germline loops: CDR1 MGHRA, CDR2 YSYEKL. The CDR3 loop spans 16 amino acids. CDR3 amino acids: CASTFVLTLGNTEAFF. CDR3 DNA: TGCGCCAGCACCTTCGTCCTGACTCTTGGGAACACTGAAGCTTTCTTT.

There are a few counts of this clonotype. The V and J genes are TRBV6-1 and TRBJ2-2; D is ambiguous. CDR1 is MNHNS and CDR2 is SASEGT in the germline V gene. The CDR3 spans 15 residues. V was cut by 5 bases and J by 1 base, with 11 bases left in between. The CDR3 sequence is CASSRMQVNTGELFF. DNA for the CDR3: TGTGCCAGCAGTCGAATGCAGGTGAACACCGGGGAGCTGTTTTTT.

This clonotype occurred a few times. This sequence joins TRBV29-1 and TRBJ2-5, with 7 bases identical to TRBD1. V gave up 7 bases and J gave up 5 bases; unmatched junction bases: 4. The CDR3 spans 11 residues. The germline CDR1 and CDR2 sequences are SQVTM and ANQGSEA. The CDR3 DNA reads as TGCAGCGCTGGACAGGCCGAGACCCAGTACTTC. Translating it yields CSAGQAETQYF.

The chain links TRBV7-6 to TRBJ2-2; D remains unclear. The V gene lost 3 bases and the J gene lost 1 base, with 9 bases spanning the gap. The CDR3 loop spans 15 amino acids. Per germline, CDR1 SGHVS and CDR2 FNYEAQ. Written as DNA, the CDR3 is TGTGCCAGCAGCTTTCTCCTGGGGAACACCGGGGAGCTGTTTTTT. It is translated as CASSFLLGNTGELFF.

The table lists this clonotype with a few counts. V gene TRBV21-1 combines with J gene TRBJ2-7; the D call in the table, TRBD1, was not verified against the DNA. TRBV21-1 is an annotated pseudogene. The CDR3 contains 13 residues. The DNA of the CDR3 is TGTGCCACCCGGGGACAGGGCTTCTACGAGCAGTACGTC. It codes for CATRGQGFYEQYV.

The chain uses TRBV5-1 and TRBJ2-2, with 7 bases identical to TRBD1. This CDR3 region has 20 residues. With 2 bases clipped from V and 0 bases from J, the junction kept 16 bases outside the gene matches. The germline CDR1 and CDR2 sequences are SGHRS and YFSETQ. The CDR3 region has the DNA TGCGCCAGCAGCTTTTTACCGCAGGGGGAACGTTGGGCGAACACCGGGGAGCTGTTTTTT. Its translation: CASSFLPQGERWANTGELFF.

This clonotype was counted only a few times. The chain combines TRBV29-1 with TRBJ2-3; no definite D call. Germline V gene data show CDR1 as SQVTM and CDR2 as ANQGSEA. The CDR3 is 13 residues long. The V end lost 4 bases, the J end lost 4 bases, and 12 bases lay between the germline ends. The DNA of the CDR3 is TGCAGCGTTGTCGCGTCTCAGGCAGATACGCAGTATTTT. The encoded protein is CSVVASQADTQYF.

In its sample, this clonotype was seen a few times. The chain has TRBV15 and TRBJ2-2, with D possibly being TRBD1 (6 bases). V was clipped by 4 bases and J by 0 bases, with 15 bases between them. Germline V gene sequence: CDR1 LNHNV, CDR2 YYDKDF (reference sequence). CDR3 size: 17 residues. The CDR3 sequence is CATSMRGGLSNTGELFF. Here the CDR3 DNA reads TGTGCCACCAGCATGCGTGGGGGCCTATCGAACACCGGGGAGCTGTTTTTT.

This clonotype was detected many times. The chain's CDR3 is CASSSGTGTGDEKLFF. The CDR3 DNA reads TGCGCCAGCAGCTCGGGCACCGGGACAGGAGATGAAAAACTGTTTTTT. This sequence joins TRBV5-1 and TRBJ1-4; the match to TRBD1 covers 8 bases. Unmatched junction bases numbered 10, after V lost 3 bases and J lost 6 bases. The germline V gene has CDR1 SGHRS and CDR2 YFSETQ. This CDR3 has 16 amino acids.

This chain connects TRBV5-1 to TRBJ1-6, with 7 positions matching TRBD1. The CDR3 has 18 residues. V dropped 0 bases and J dropped 7; count of bases not matched to a gene: 13. Germline assignment: CDR1 SGHRS and CDR2 YFSETQ. CDR3 sequence reads: CASSLGTGVPTPNSPLHF. CDR3 coding DNA: TGCGCCAGCAGCTTGGGAACAGGGGTACCTACCCCAAATTCACCCCTCCACTTT.

The CDR3 sequence: CASSRTGGSLNYGLFF. CDR3 nucleotides: TGTGCCAGCAGCCGGACAGGGGGCTCATTAAACTACGGACTGTTTTTT. The V and J genes are TRBV3-1 and TRBJ1-4, with 11 bases matching TRBD1. This CDR3 is 16 amino acids long. Unmatched junction bases numbered 14, after V lost 4 bases and J lost 13 bases. Germline V gene sequence: CDR1 LGHDT, CDR2 YNNKEL (reference sequence).

V and J are TRBV5-1 and TRBJ2-3; 10 nucleotides agree with TRBD2. The germline CDR1 and CDR2 sequences are SGHRS and YFSETQ. The V segment lost 0 bases and the J segment 5 bases; nucleotides outside the gene matches: 9. The CDR3 length is 17 residues. The CDR3: CASSLALTSGEGDTQYF. The DNA of the CDR3 is TGCGCCAGCAGCTTGGCCCTAACTAGCGGGGAAGGAGATACGCAGTATTTT. Filled out from reference TRBV5-1 and TRBJ2-3, the complete variable domain reads KAGVTQTPRYLIKTRGQQVTLSCSPISGHRSVSWYQQTPGQGLQFLFEYFSETQRNKGNFPGRFSGRQFSNSRSEMNVSTLELGDSALYLCASSLALTSGEGDTQYFGPGTRLTVL.

The chain links TRBV27 to TRBJ2-3, with 8 bases matching TRBD1. J lost 7 bases, V lost 5 bases, and 8 bases had no gene match. The CDR3 has 14 amino acids. CDR1 and CDR2 from the germline V gene are MNHEY and SMNVEV (reference sequence). CDR3 in DNA: TGTGCCAGCAGTGGGGACAGGACCGCCCATACGCAGTATTTT. Its translation is CASSGDRTAHTQYF.

The genes are TRBV7-2 and TRBJ1-5; no clear D gene. CDR1 SGHTA and CDR2 FQGNSA come from the germline V gene. The CDR3 has 13 amino acids. V lost 4 bases, J lost 5 bases, and 9 bases lay in between. CDR3 sequence (DNA): TGTGCCAGCAGCTCCTGGTCCCATCAGCCCCAGCATTTT. This gives the protein CASSSWSHQPQHF.

This clonotype was found many times. The genes are TRBV7-2 and TRBJ1-1, with a tentative D call TRBD1 (6 bases). With 5 bases removed from V and 3 bases from J, the gap between germline ends came to 13 bases. The CDR3 runs 14 residues. Germline V gene sequence: CDR1 SGHTA, CDR2 FQGNSA. CDR3 sequence reads: CASSKPGQYTEAFF. The CDR3 region has the DNA TGTGCCAGCAGCAAACCGGGACAATACACTGAAGCTTTCTTT.